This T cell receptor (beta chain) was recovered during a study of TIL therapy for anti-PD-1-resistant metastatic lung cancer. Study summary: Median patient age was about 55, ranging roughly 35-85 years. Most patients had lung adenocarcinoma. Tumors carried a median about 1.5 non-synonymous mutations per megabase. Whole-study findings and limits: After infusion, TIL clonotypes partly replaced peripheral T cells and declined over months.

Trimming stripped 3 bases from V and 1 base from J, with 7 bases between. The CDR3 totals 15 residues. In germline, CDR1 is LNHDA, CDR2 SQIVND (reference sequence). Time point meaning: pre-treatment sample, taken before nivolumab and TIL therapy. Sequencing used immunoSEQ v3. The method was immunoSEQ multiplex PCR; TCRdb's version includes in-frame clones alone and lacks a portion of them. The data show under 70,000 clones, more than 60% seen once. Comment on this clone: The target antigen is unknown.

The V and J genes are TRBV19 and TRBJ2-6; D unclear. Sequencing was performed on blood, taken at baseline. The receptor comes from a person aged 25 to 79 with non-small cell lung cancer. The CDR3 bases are TGTGCCAGTAGTATTGGGGTATCTGGGGCCAACGTCCTGACTTTC. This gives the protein CASSIGVSGANVLTF. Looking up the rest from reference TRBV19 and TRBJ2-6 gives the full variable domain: DGGITQSPKYLFRKEGQNVTLSCEQNLNHDAMYWYRQDPGQGLRLIYYSQIVNDFQKGDIAEGYSVSREKKESFPLTVTSAQKNPTAFYLCASSIGVSGANVLTFGAGSRLTVL.